A single sample is the source of the 17 T cell receptor beta chains below, sequenced in a study of blood T cell repertoires in COVID-19. The protocol was immunoSEQ multiplex PCR, while the TCRdb copy is restricted to in-frame clones and leaves out a portion. Counted here are about 330,000 clones, roughly 90% occurring once; the ten biggest clones make up approximately 17%. The sequencing input was PBMCs or T cells enriched from blood (not recorded which). The receptors were gathered from a woman aged 25 to 45 who had recovered from COVID-19.

The chain's CDR3 is CASSSITPNTEAFF. CDR3 nucleotides: TGTGCCAGCAGCTCAATCACTCCGAACACTGAAGCTTTCTTT. V usage is TRBV7-2 and J usage is TRBJ1-1; no reliable D call. CDR3 length: 14 residues. Trimming took off 4 bases at V and 1 base at J, with 10 bases between the two ends. CDR1 and CDR2 from the germline V gene are SGHTA and FQGNSA.

The genes are TRBV27 and TRBJ1-5; D gene unclear. The CDR3 is made up of 15 amino acids. Germline V gives CDR1 MNHEY, CDR2 SMNVEV (reference sequence). V lost 3 bases and J lost 3, with 12 bases in between. The CDR3 DNA reads TGTGCCAGCAGTTTGTTATGGGCAGCCAATCAGCCCCAGCATTTT. Amino acid sequence: CASSLLWAANQPQHF.

This chain joins TRBV15 and TRBJ1-4; D remains ambiguous. CDR1 is LNHNV and CDR2 is YYDKDF in the germline V gene (reference sequence). The CDR3 contains 15 residues. The germline V and J ends were trimmed by 0 bases and 3 bases, with 8 bases remaining between them. The CDR3 loop reads CATSRDPTANEKLFF. Written as DNA, the CDR3 is TGTGCCACCAGCAGAGATCCCACAGCTAATGAAAAACTGTTTTTT.

The chain recombines TRBV4-3 with TRBJ2-2; D ambiguous. The CDR3 is 13 amino acids. The V end lost 4 bases, the J end lost 7 bases, and 10 bases lay between the germline ends. Germline loops: CDR1 LGHNA, CDR2 YSLEER. Here the CDR3 reads CASSPDSGGELFF. The CDR3 coding sequence is TGCGCCAGCAGCCCCGACTCCGGCGGGGAGCTGTTTTTT.

The chain uses TRBV13 and TRBJ2-7; a possible D gene is TRBD2 (6 bases). Trimming cost V 6 bases and J 3 bases, with 15 bases left between them. CDR3 length equals 14 residues. The V gene's germline CDR1 is PRHDT and CDR2 FYEKMQ (reference sequence). DNA of the CDR3: TGTGCCAGCAGGAGGGGTGGGGGGAGCTACGAGCAGTACTTC. It is translated as CASRRGGGSYEQYF. The complete variable domain, with remaining parts taken from reference TRBV13 and TRBJ2-7, reads AAGVIQSPRHLIKEKRETATLKCYPIPRHDTVYWYQQGPGQDPQFLISFYEKMQSDKGSIPDRFSAQQFSDYHSELNMSSLELGDSALYFCASRRGGGSYEQYFGPGTRLTVT.

The chain joins TRBV10-3 to TRBJ2-3; 11 bases line up with TRBD2. The CDR3 is made up of 15 amino acids. Germline CDR1 ENHRY, CDR2 SYGVKD. Trimming removed 6 bases from V and 1 base from J; junction bases left unmatched: 3. DNA for the CDR3: TGTGCCATCAGGGGGGGACTAGCGGGCACAGATACGCAGTATTTT. Translating gives CAIRGGLAGTDTQYF.

This chain links TRBV7-3 with TRBJ2-1, with a tentative D call TRBD2 (5 bases). Germline V gives CDR1 SGHTA, CDR2 FQGTGA. The CDR3 extends over 16 amino acids. Deletions cut 2 bases from V and 7 bases from J, with 18 bases between. The CDR3 nucleotides are TGTGCCAGCAGCTTACGGTCTGCCCTGAGGGATAATGAGCAGTTCTTC. Residues: CASSLRSALRDNEQFF.

The rearrangement uses TRBV4-1 and TRBJ2-5, with 12 nucleotides matching TRBD2. After removal of 0 bases from V and 5 bases from J, the junction contained 4 bases not matched to a gene. The CDR3 loop spans 16 amino acids. Germline V gene data show CDR1 as MGHRA and CDR2 as YSYEKL. The CDR3 bases are TGCGCCAGCAGCCAAGAGCTAGCGGGGGGGCCGGAGACCCAGTACTTC. Protein sequence: CASSQELAGGPETQYF.

V gene TRBV28 combines with J gene TRBJ1-6; TRBD1 matches 7 bases. The CDR3 contains 16 residues. V lost 5 bases to trimming and J lost 3 bases; unmatched junction nucleotides: 7. CDR1 is MDHEN, CDR2 SYDVKM, per germline. The CDR3 DNA follows: TGTGCCAGCAGTACCGGGACAGCCCTCTATAATTCACCCCTCCACTTT. Translating it yields CASSTGTALYNSPLHF.

V usage is TRBV5-1 and J usage is TRBJ2-7; 8 bases fit TRBD1. The germline CDR1 and CDR2 sequences are SGHRS and YFSETQ. This CDR3 has 14 amino acids. V was clipped by 4 bases and J by 3 bases; unmatched bases: 6. CDR3 region: CASSDGTGGYEQYF. The CDR3, as DNA: TGCGCCAGCAGCGACGGGACAGGAGGCTACGAGCAGTACTTC. The full variable domain, in which reference TRBV5-1 and TRBJ2-7 provide the parts outside the CDR3, is KAGVTQTPRYLIKTRGQQVTLSCSPISGHRSVSWYQQTPGQGLQFLFEYFSETQRNKGNFPGRFSGRQFSNSRSEMNVSTLELGDSALYLCASSDGTGGYEQYFGPGTRLTVT.

The V and J genes are TRBV24-1 and TRBJ2-6, with no clear D. CDR3 length: 19 residues. The V and J ends lost 0 bases and 0 bases respectively, with 14 bases between them. The germline gives CDR1 KGHDR, CDR2 SFDVKD. Written as DNA, the CDR3 is TGTGCCACCAGTGATTTGGGTCCTAACGAAATCTCTGGGGCCAACGTCCTGACTTTC. Residues: CATSDLGPNEISGANVLTF.

The J gene is TRBJ2-6, the V gene TRBV7-9, with D maybe TRBD2 (6 bases). Germline lookup yields CDR1 SEHNR and CDR2 FQNEAQ (reference sequence). Trimming left V 5 bases short and J 4 bases short, with 24 bases between. This CDR3 is built from 19 residues. The CDR3 DNA reads as TGTGCCAGCAGCCCCCAGGGAGGCACCCTTCTCTCCGGGGCCAACGTCCTGACTTTC. Translating gives CASSPQGGTLLSGANVLTF. The full variable domain, with the rest looked up from reference TRBV7-9 and TRBJ2-6, is DTGVSQNPRHKITKRGQNVTFRCDPISEHNRLYWYRQTLGQGPEFLTYFQNEAQLEKSRLLSDRFSAERPKGSFSTLEIQRTEQGDSAMYLCASSPQGGTLLSGANVLTFGAGSRLTVL.

For this clone: This CDR3 is also generated by other DNA sequences in the sample. The chain carries TRBV2 and TRBJ2-2, with a tentative D call TRBD1 (5 bases). Looked up from germline, CDR1 is SNHLY and CDR2 is FYNNEI. CDR3 length: 13 residues. V lost 2 bases, J lost 4 bases, and 5 bases lay in between. CDR3 nucleotides: TGTGCCAGCAGTGAACAGGGCACCGGGGAGCTGTTTTTT. It specifies CASSEQGTGELFF.

The chain employs TRBV7-3 and TRBJ1-2; 8 bases are a match to TRBD1. With V trimmed by 0 bases and J by 4 bases, 13 bases remained unmatched. Germline V gene sequence: CDR1 SGHTA, CDR2 FQGTGA. This CDR3 region has 18 residues. The CDR3 spells CASSLTPPGRQGSYGYTF. CDR3 nucleotide sequence: TGTGCCAGCAGCTTAACCCCGCCGGGAAGACAGGGGAGCTATGGCTACACCTTC.

The chain has TRBV10-2 and TRBJ1-4; D gene ambiguous. The CDR3 length is 12 residues. Trimming removed 3 bases at V and 8 bases at J, with 7 bases between. CDR1 and CDR2 (germline): WSHSY, SAAADI. CDR3 region: CASSDSREKLFF. The CDR3 coding sequence is TGCGCCAGCAGTGACAGCAGGGAAAAACTGTTTTTT.

The V and J genes are TRBV6-4 and TRBJ1-1; no definite D call. Germline V gene data show CDR1 as MRHNA and CDR2 as SNTAGT. The V end was cut by 6 bases, the J end by 1 base, with 9 bases between. This CDR3 spans 13 amino acids. CDR3 nucleotide sequence: TGTGCCAGCAGCGCAGAGGAGAACACTGAAGCTTTCTTT. This codes for CASSAEENTEAFF.

The chain has TRBV7-3 and TRBJ2-1; 7 positions agree with TRBD2. The CDR3 totals 14 residues. The germline V gene has CDR1 SGHTA and CDR2 FQGTGA. The V gene end was trimmed by 0 bases and the J gene end by 5 bases; junction bases not matched to a gene: 1. CDR3 in DNA: TGTGCCAGCAGCTTAACGGGAGGGAACAATGAGCAGTTCTTC. Its translation is CASSLTGGNNEQFF.